Given below is one T cell receptor (beta chain) in context. The data were taken from a study of cytomegalovirus exposure and HLA in healthy donors. The CDR3 runs 15 residues. The V and J ends lost 1 base and 9 bases respectively, with 14 bases between them. Germline values: CDR1 SGHDT, CDR2 YYEEEE. The PCR ran on 60 Vbeta and 13 Jbeta primers. Assay used: immunoSEQ multiplex PCR; TCRdb lists only in-frame clones, some missing. The table lists some 90,000 clones, about four fifths of them singletons. Input material: PBMCs. The receptor was derived from a female donor in good health and CMV-seropositive. The V gene is TRBV5-6, the J gene TRBJ1-6; possible D gene TRBD1, 5 bases. The CDR3 sequence is CASSLQGQGSSPLHF. The CDR3 DNA is TGTGCCAGCAGCTTGCAAGGGCAGGGCAGTTCACCCCTCCACTTT.